The T cell receptor beta chain under discussion was sequenced for a study of memory CD4+ T cells and cytomegalovirus serostatus. Single viable CD3+CD4+CD8-CD45RO+ cells were sorted as the memory CD4+ T cells. Total CD4+ T cells were enriched by CD4 positive selection. Study observations and caveats: The CMV-associated TCR signature appears largely within the CD4+ memory repertoire.

This clone has just one count. The antigen is unknown. Libraries were prepared by immunoSEQ multiplex PCR; TCRdb keeps only in-frame clonotypes and omits some of them. The data show 61,000 or so clones, about 78% seen once. Per germline, CDR1 LNHNV and CDR2 YYDKDF (reference sequence). The CDR3 runs to 16 residues. Trimming left V 0 bases short and J 0 bases short, with 11 bases between. This TCR derives from an adult in good health and CMV-seronegative. Some clones in this sample may be carry-over from other donors' samples. Input material: memory CD4+ T cells from blood. The chain recombines TRBV15 with TRBJ1-1, with D perhaps TRBD1 (5 bases). In DNA form, the CDR3 reads TGTGCCACCAGCAGAGATTGGACATCCATGAACACTGAAGCTTTCTTT. Protein sequence: CATSRDWTSMNTEAFF.